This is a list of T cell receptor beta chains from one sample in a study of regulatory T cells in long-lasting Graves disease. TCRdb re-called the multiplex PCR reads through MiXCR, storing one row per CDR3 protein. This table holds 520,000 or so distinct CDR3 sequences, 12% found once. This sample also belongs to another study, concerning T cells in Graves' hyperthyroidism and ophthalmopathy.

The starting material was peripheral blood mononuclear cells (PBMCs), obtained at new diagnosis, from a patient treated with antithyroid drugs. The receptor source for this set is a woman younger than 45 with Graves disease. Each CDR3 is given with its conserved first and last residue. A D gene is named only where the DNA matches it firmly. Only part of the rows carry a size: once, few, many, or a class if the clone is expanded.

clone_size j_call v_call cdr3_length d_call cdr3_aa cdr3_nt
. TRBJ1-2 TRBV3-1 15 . CASSQEVAQAYGYTF TGTGCCAGCAGCCAAGAGGTGGCACAGGCCTATGGCTACACCTTC
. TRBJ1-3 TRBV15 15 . CATSPVRGGGNTIYF TGTGCCACCAGCCCCGTCCGGGGTGGCGGAAACACCATATATTTT
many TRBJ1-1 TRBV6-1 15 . CASSRVGPGYTEAFF TGTGCCAGCAGCAGGGTGGGGCCAGGGTACACTGAAGCTTTCTTT
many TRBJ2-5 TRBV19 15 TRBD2 CASSRRTSGSETQYF TGTGCCAGTAGTAGACGGACTAGCGGGAGTGAGACCCAGTACTTC
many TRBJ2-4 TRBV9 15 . CASSQGGVAKNIQYF TGTGCCAGCAGCCAGGGGGGGGTGGCCAAAAACATTCAGTACTTC
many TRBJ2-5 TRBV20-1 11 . CSGGSGETQYF TGCAGTGGTGGGAGCGGTGAGACCCAGTACTTC
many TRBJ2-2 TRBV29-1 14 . CSVKTQWVTGELFF TGCAGCGTTAAAACTCAATGGGTTACCGGGGAGCTGTTTTTT
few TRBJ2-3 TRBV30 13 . CAWHRMGTDTQYF TGTGCCTGGCACAGGATGGGCACAGATACGCAGTATTTT
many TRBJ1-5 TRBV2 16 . CASSKEGAPGNQPQHF TGTGCCAGCAGTAAGGAGGGAGCGCCGGGCAATCAGCCCCAGCATTTT
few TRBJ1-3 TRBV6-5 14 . CASSYTPSGNTIYF TGTGCCAGCAGTTATACGCCCTCTGGAAACACCATATATTTT
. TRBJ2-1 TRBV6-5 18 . CASSYSGQGGSSHNEQFF TGTGCCAGCAGTTACTCCGGACAGGGAGGGAGCTCCCACAATGAGCAGTTCTTC
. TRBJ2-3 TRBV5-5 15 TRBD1 CASSKRQGVTDTQYF TGTGCCAGCAGCAAACGACAGGGCGTCACAGATACGCAGTATTTT
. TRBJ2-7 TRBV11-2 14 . CASSSPGAGGEQYF TGTGCCAGCAGCTCACCGGGGGCAGGGGGCGAGCAGTACTTC
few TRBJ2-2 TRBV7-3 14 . CASSSGPKGGELFF TGTGCCAGCAGCTCGGGACCTAAGGGCGGGGAGCTGTTTTTT
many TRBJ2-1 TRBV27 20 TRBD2 CASSSTGGTSGSRGYNEQFF TGTGCCAGCAGTTCTACTGGAGGGACTAGCGGGAGTAGGGGTTACAATGAGCAGTTCTTC
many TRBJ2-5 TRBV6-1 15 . CASSEVRSGRETQYF TGTGCCAGCAGTGAAGTTCGTTCAGGGCGGGAGACCCAGTACTTC
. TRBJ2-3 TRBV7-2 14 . CASSFPLYGGTQYF TGTGCCAGCAGCTTCCCGCTCTATGGGGGTACGCAGTATTTT
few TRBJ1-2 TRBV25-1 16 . CASSESGGGSARGYTF TGTGCCAGCAGTGAATCGGGTGGGGGGTCAGCTCGGGGCTACACCTTC
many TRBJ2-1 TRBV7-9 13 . CASTSSPWDEQFF TGTGCCAGCACATCCTCTCCCTGGGATGAGCAGTTCTTC
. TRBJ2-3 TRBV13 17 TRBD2 CASSQTSSGLNTDTQYF TGTGCCAGCAGCCAAACCTCCTCGGGACTAAACACAGATACGCAGTATTTT
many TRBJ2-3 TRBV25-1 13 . CASSKMTTDTQYF TGTGCCAGCAGTAAAATGACCACAGATACGCAGTATTTT
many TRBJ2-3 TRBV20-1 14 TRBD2 CSARGGRSTDTQYF TGCAGTGCTAGAGGCGGGAGGTCCACAGATACGCAGTATTTT
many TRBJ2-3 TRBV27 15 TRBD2 CASSRLAGGADTQYF TGTGCCAGCAGTCGGCTAGCGGGAGGGGCCGATACGCAGTATTTT